This is a list of T cell receptor beta chains from one sample in a study of spatial heterogeneity in lung cancer. Using its own MiXCR run on the 5' RACE reads, TCRdb lists one record per CDR3 protein. Of roughly 100,000 distinct CDR3 sequences in the sample, roughly 9.5% were seen once. Material: PBMCs, obtained at surgery. The receptors were gathered from a male donor with early-stage non-small cell lung cancer. The CDR3 runs from the conserved cysteine through the conserved F or W.

TRBJ1-1 TRBV28 CASREPGTGESEAFF
TRBJ1-3 TRBV3-1 CASSQDGNTIYF
TRBJ1-4 TRBV12-3/TRBV12-4 CASSLDLGEKLFF
TRBJ2-1 TRBV3-1 CASSLTGTSGRGEQFF
TRBJ1-5 TRBV29-1 CSVRGDNQPQHF
TRBJ2-5 TRBV4-3 CASSQVPNQETQYF
TRBJ2-7 TRBV27 CASSPERDSSYEQYF
TRBJ2-2 TRBV28 CASSAGKGELFF
TRBJ2-3 TRBV3-1 CASSQNLPGVDTQYF
TRBJ2-1 TRBV29-1 CSVESLYNEQFF
TRBJ2-7 TRBV4-3 CASSQDRKEMGEQYF
TRBJ2-7 TRBV28 CASIMAGSGEQYF
TRBJ2-1 TRBV3-1 CASSGLGGSYNEQFF
TRBJ2-5 TRBV29-1 CSTRNQETQYF
TRBJ2-1 TRBV12-3/TRBV12-4 CASSSGLAREQFF
TRBJ2-5 TRBV6-2/TRBV6-3 CASSYTSGSETQYF
TRBJ1-2 TRBV11-2 CASSYRRANYGYTF
TRBJ1-2 TRBV7-9 CASSRGQGNYGYTF
TRBJ2-3 TRBV18 CASSGGVTDTQYF
TRBJ2-7 TRBV9 CASSVAQGGTYEQYF
TRBJ2-1 TRBV20-1 CSAPRTGTHEQFF
TRBJ2-5 TRBV29-1 CSGMSGTPGTQYF
TRBJ2-3 TRBV5-1 CASSASGGTDTQYF
TRBJ2-7 TRBV20-1 CSAGPKEIYEQYF
TRBJ1-5 TRBV5-5 CASSSTPNSNQPQHF
TRBJ2-1 TRBV24-1 CATSDPSGGTYNEQFF
TRBJ1-1 TRBV3-1 CASSQGVRMLKEAFF
TRBJ2-3 TRBV2 CASRMGGSTDTQYF
TRBJ2-1 TRBV10-3 CAISDGAGGRNEQFF
TRBJ2-3 TRBV20-1 CSATGGDTQYF
TRBJ2-3 TRBV11-3 CASSPGTSQSTQYF
TRBJ2-3 TRBV5-1 CASSLQASTDTQYF
TRBJ2-1 TRBV10-3 CAISNFLAEYNEQFF
TRBJ2-1 TRBV12-3/TRBV12-4 CASSPRTGVAGGSYNEQFF
TRBJ2-1 TRBV11-2 CASSLGPLNEQFF
TRBJ2-5 TRBV20-1 CSARDSPGASETQYF
TRBJ2-7 TRBV5-1 CASNRADYEQYF
TRBJ2-2 TRBV7-2 CASSALTGNTGELFF
TRBJ1-1 TRBV5-1 CASSVGTETEAFF
TRBJ2-1 TRBV6-2/TRBV6-3 CASTGLAAPAYNEQFF
TRBJ2-7 TRBV20-1 CSAREARGMTYEQYF
TRBJ1-1 TRBV5-1 CASSYGGGNTEAFF
TRBJ2-7 TRBV11-2 CASSLPVSGEDYEQYF
TRBJ2-2 TRBV5-1 CASSFSGRSAGELFF
TRBJ2-3 TRBV11-2 CASSPPGGDTQYF
TRBJ2-5 TRBV5-1 CASSPRRGWSETQYF
TRBJ2-3 TRBV9 CASSATGTLTQYF
TRBJ2-5 TRBV18 CASSAGETQYF